This is a list of T cell receptor beta chains from one sample in a study of metastatic and nonmetastatic thyroid tumors. TCRdb reprocessed the PCR reads using MiXCR. The table includes about 16,000 clones, 20% to 25% detected once. Sequenced: tumor tissue. These receptor sequences come from a male donor with papillary thyroid cancer or a benign thyroid nodule (not recorded which). Some clones in this sample may be carry-over from other donors' samples. Each CDR3 is given with its conserved first and last residue. The order of the fields is V gene, D gene, clone size, J gene, CDR3 protein, CDR3 DNA. A D gene is named only where the DNA matches it firmly. Some rows mark clone size as missing; the rest say once, few, many or name a class of expanded clone.

v_gene: TRBV12-3/TRBV12-4; d_gene: -; abundance: few; j_gene: TRBJ1-2; CDR3aa: CASSFDGSYYGYTF; CDR3nt: TGTGCCAGCAGTTTTGACGGATCCTACTATGGCTACACCTTC
v_gene: TRBV7-6; d_gene: -; abundance: -; j_gene: TRBJ2-7; CDR3aa: CASSPYVEADERYF; CDR3nt: TGTGCCAGCAGCCCTTACGTTGAGGCTGACGAGCGGTACTTC
v_gene: TRBV5-5; d_gene: TRBD1; abundance: many; j_gene: TRBJ1-1; CDR3aa: CASSRQGMNTEAFF; CDR3nt: TGTGCCAGCAGCCGACAGGGTATGAACACTGAAGCTTTCTTT
v_gene: TRBV27; d_gene: TRBD1; abundance: few; j_gene: TRBJ2-7; CDR3aa: CASSWDRGYEQYF; CDR3nt: TGTGCCAGCAGTTGGGACAGGGGCTACGAGCAGTACTTC
v_gene: TRBV20-1; d_gene: TRBD1; abundance: medium-sized; j_gene: TRBJ1-2; CDR3aa: CSAGQGGTNYGYTF; CDR3nt: TGCAGTGCTGGACAGGGTGGGACTAACTATGGCTACACCTTC
v_gene: TRBV5-1; d_gene: -; abundance: medium-sized; j_gene: TRBJ2-3; CDR3aa: CASSYREVTDTQYF; CDR3nt: TGCGCCAGCAGCTACCGTGAGGTCACAGATACGCAGTATTTT
v_gene: TRBV7-6; d_gene: TRBD2; abundance: many; j_gene: TRBJ2-3; CDR3aa: CASSLGTSGDTQYF; CDR3nt: TGTGCCAGCAGCTTAGGGACTAGCGGTGATACGCAGTATTTT
v_gene: TRBV28; d_gene: -; abundance: -; j_gene: TRBJ2-7; CDR3aa: CASSWAYEQYF; CDR3nt: TGTGCCAGCAGTTGGGCCTACGAGCAGTACTTC
v_gene: TRBV6-6; d_gene: TRBD1; abundance: many; j_gene: TRBJ1-5; CDR3aa: CASSYSSRDRGHQPQHF; CDR3nt: TGTGCCAGCAGTTACTCGTCAAGGGACAGGGGCCATCAGCCCCAGCATTTT
v_gene: TRBV6-1; d_gene: TRBD1; abundance: few; j_gene: TRBJ2-2; CDR3aa: CASSVSTGDTGELFF; CDR3nt: TGTGCCAGCAGTGTATCCACAGGGGACACCGGGGAGCTGTTTTTT
v_gene: TRBV5-4; d_gene: TRBD1; abundance: few; j_gene: TRBJ2-3; CDR3aa: CAISLIITGVSDTQYF; CDR3nt: TGTGCCATCAGCTTGATCATTACAGGGGTATCAGATACGCAGTATTTT
v_gene: TRBV7-9; d_gene: -; abundance: -; j_gene: TRBJ2-7; CDR3aa: CASSLVGSGSYEQYF; CDR3nt: TGTGCCAGCAGCTTAGTTGGGTCAGGCTCCTACGAGCAGTACTTC
v_gene: TRBV3-1; d_gene: -; abundance: once; j_gene: TRBJ1-3; CDR3aa: CASSQVTGQYSGNTLYF; CDR3nt: TGTGCCAGCAGCCAAGTGACCGGACAGTACTCTGGAAACACCTTATATTTT
v_gene: TRBV6-1; d_gene: TRBD1; abundance: medium-sized; j_gene: TRBJ2-7; CDR3aa: CASSLHRTGENEQYF; CDR3nt: TGTGCCAGCAGCCTCCACAGGACAGGGGAGAACGAGCAGTACTTC
v_gene: TRBV4-1; d_gene: TRBD1; abundance: -; j_gene: TRBJ1-4; CDR3aa: CASSGRQGATDEKLFF; CDR3nt: TGCGCCAGCAGCGGAAGACAGGGGGCAACGGATGAAAAACTGTTTTTT
v_gene: TRBV11-1; d_gene: TRBD2; abundance: -; j_gene: TRBJ2-3; CDR3aa: CASSSPRCGGVMSDTQYF; CDR3nt: TGTGCCAGCAGCTCCCCACGTTGCGGGGGAGTTATGTCAGATACGCAGTATTTT
v_gene: TRBV28; d_gene: TRBD2; abundance: medium-sized; j_gene: TRBJ2-7; CDR3aa: CASTTGLAGSWYEQYF; CDR3nt: TGTGCCAGCACCACGGGACTAGCGGGAAGTTGGTACGAGCAGTACTTC
v_gene: TRBV7-3; d_gene: -; abundance: -; j_gene: TRBJ2-3; CDR3aa: CASSSSGETTDTQYF; CDR3nt: TGTGCCAGCAGCTCCAGCGGTGAGACCACAGATACGCAGTATTTT
v_gene: TRBV4-2; d_gene: TRBD2; abundance: many; j_gene: TRBJ2-5; CDR3aa: CASSLSGTSGGGQETQYF; CDR3nt: TGTGCCAGCAGCCTCTCCGGGACTAGCGGGGGGGGACAAGAGACCCAGTACTTC